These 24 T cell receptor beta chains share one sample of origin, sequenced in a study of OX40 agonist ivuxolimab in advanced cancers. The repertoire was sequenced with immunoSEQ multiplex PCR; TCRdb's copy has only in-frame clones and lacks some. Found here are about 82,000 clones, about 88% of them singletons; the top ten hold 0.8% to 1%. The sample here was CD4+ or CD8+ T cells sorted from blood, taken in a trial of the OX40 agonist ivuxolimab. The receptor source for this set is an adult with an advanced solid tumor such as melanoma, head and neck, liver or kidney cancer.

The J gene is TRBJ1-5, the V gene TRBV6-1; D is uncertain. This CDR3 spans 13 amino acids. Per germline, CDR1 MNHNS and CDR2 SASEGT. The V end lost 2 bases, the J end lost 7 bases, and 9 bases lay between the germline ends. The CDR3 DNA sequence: TGTGCCAGCAGTGAATCCCAGCTCCAGCCCCAGCATTTT. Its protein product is CASSESQLQPQHF.

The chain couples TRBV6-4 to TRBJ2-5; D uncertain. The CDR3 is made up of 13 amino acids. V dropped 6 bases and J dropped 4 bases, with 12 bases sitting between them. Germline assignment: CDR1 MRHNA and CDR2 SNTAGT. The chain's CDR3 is CASRVTPRETQYF. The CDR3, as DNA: TGTGCCAGCAGGGTGACTCCCAGAGAGACCCAGTACTTC.

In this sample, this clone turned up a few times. Written as DNA, the CDR3 is TGTGCCAGCAGTAGCACTAGCGGGGGGATGCGGGATACGCAGTATTTT. It specifies CASSSTSGGMRDTQYF. The V call is TRBV28, the J call TRBJ2-3; 12 bases match TRBD2. From germline, CDR1 is MDHEN and CDR2 SYDVKM. The CDR3 is 16 amino acids. The junction had 9 bases not matched to a gene; V was cut back by 5 bases and J by 6 bases. Supplemented by reference TRBV28 and TRBJ2-3, the full variable domain reads DVKVTQSSRYLVKRTGEKVFLECVQDMDHENMFWYRQDPGLGLRLIYFSYDVKMKEKGDIPEGYSVSREKKERFSLILESASTNQTSMYLCASSSTSGGMRDTQYFGPGTRLTVL.

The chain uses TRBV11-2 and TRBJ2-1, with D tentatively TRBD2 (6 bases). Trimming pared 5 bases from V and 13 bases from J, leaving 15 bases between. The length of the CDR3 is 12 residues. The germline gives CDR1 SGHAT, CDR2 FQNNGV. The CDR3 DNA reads TGTGCCAGCAGCGGCGGCGGGGCTTTTCAGTTCTTC. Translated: CASSGGGAFQFF.

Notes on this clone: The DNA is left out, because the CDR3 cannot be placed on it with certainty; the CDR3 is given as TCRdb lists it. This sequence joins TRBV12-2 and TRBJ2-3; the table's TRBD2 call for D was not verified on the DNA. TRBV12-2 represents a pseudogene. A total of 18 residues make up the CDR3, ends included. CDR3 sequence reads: CASRSLWASGAGTDTQYF.

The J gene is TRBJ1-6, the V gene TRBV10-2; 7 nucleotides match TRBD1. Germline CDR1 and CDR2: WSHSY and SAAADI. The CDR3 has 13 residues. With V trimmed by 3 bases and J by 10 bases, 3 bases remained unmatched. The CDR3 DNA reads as TGCGCCAGCAGTGACTACAGGGGATCACCCCTCCACTTT. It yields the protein CASSDYRGSPLHF.

For the CDR3, the DNA is TGCGCCAGCAGCCAAGAGGTGGGGAAGAGAAACACCATATATTTT. It is translated as CASSQEVGKRNTIYF. The J gene is TRBJ1-3, the V gene TRBV4-3; no clear D. In germline, CDR1 is LGHNA, CDR2 YSLEER. This CDR3 spans 15 amino acids. The V end was cut by 0 bases, the J end by 5 bases, with 11 bases between.

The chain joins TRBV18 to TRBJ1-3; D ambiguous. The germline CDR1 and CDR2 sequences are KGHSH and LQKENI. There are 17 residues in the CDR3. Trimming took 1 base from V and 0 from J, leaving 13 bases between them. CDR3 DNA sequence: TGTGCCAGCTCACCACGGTCGCATGAGAGCTCTGGAAACACCATATATTTT. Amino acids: CASSPRSHESSGNTIYF.

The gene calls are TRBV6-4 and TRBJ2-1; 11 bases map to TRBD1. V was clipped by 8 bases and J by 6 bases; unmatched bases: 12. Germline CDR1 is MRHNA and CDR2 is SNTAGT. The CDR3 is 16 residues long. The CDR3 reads CASQAFSGTGGNEQFF. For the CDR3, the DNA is TGTGCCAGCCAGGCGTTCTCCGGGACAGGGGGCAATGAGCAGTTCTTC.

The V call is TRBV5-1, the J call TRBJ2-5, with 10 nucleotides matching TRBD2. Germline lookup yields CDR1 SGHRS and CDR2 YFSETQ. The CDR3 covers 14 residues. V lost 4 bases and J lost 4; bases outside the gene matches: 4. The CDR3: CASSDASGGETQYF. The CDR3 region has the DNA TGCGCCAGCAGCGACGCTAGCGGGGGAGAGACCCAGTACTTC. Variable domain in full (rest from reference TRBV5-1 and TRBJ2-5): KAGVTQTPRYLIKTRGQQVTLSCSPISGHRSVSWYQQTPGQGLQFLFEYFSETQRNKGNFPGRFSGRQFSNSRSEMNVSTLELGDSALYLCASSDASGGETQYFGPGTRLLVL.

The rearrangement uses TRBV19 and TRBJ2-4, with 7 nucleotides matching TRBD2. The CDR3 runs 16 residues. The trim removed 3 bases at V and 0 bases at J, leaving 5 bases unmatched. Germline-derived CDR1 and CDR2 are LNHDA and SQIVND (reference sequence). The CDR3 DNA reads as TGTGCCAGTAGTATGGGAGGGTCTCTAGCCAAAAACATTCAGTACTTC. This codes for CASSMGGSLAKNIQYF. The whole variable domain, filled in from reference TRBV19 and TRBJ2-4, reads DGGITQSPKYLFRKEGQNVTLSCEQNLNHDAMYWYRQDPGQGLRLIYYSQIVNDFQKGDIAEGYSVSREKKESFPLTVTSAQKNPTAFYLCASSMGGSLAKNIQYFGAGTRLSVL.

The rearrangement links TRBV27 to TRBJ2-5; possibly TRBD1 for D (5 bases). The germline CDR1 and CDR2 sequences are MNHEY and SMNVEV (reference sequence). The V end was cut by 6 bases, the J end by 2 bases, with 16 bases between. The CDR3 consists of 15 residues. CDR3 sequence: CASSYSSGYQETQYF. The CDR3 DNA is TGTGCCAGCAGCTACTCATCAGGGTATCAAGAGACCCAGTACTTC.

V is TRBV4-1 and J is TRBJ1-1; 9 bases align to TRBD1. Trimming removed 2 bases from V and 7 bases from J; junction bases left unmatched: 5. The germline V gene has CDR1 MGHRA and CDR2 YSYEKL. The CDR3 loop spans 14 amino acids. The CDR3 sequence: CASSQPDRGSEAFF. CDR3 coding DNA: TGCGCCAGCAGCCAACCGGACAGGGGCAGTGAAGCTTTCTTT.

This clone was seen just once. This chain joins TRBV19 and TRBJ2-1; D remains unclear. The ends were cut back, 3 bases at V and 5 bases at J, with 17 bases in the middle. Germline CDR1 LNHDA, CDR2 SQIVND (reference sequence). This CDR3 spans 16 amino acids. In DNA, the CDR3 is TGTGCCAGTAGTATTGTTGCGGCCGGTAAAAACAATGAGCAGTTCTTC. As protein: CASSIVAAGKNNEQFF.

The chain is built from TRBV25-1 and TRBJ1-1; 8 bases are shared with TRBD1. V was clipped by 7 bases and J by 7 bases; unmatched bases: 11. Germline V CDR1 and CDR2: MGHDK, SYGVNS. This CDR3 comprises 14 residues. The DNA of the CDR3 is TGTGCCAGCAAGCCGTGGCAGGGGGCGATTGAAGCTTTCTTT. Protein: CASKPWQGAIEAFF.

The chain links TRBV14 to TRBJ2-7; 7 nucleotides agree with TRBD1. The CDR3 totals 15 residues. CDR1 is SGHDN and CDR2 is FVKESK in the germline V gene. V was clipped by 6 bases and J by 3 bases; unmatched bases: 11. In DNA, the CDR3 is TGTGCCAGCAGAAGTTTGGGACAGCTTCGCTACGAGCAGTACTTC. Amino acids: CASRSLGQLRYEQYF.

CDR3 region: CASSRGDTYGYTF. CDR3 nucleotides: TGTGCCAGCAGCCGAGGGGACACCTATGGCTACACCTTC. The chain has TRBV7-3 and TRBJ1-2; maybe TRBD1 (6 bases). V was cut by 5 bases and J by 4 bases, with 11 bases left in between. The CDR3 consists of 13 residues. Germline V gives CDR1 SGHTA, CDR2 FQGTGA.

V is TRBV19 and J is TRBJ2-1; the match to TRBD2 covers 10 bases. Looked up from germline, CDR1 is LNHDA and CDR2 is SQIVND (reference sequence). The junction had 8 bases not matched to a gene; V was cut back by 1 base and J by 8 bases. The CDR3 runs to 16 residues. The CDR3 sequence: CASSIGLRTSGDEQFF. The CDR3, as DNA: TGTGCCAGTAGTATAGGTCTTAGGACTAGCGGCGATGAGCAGTTCTTC.

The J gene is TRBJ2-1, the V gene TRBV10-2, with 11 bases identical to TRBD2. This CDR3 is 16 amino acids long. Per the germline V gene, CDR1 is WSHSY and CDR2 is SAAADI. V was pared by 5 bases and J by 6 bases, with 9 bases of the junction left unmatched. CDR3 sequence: CASSNPGLAGLNEQFF. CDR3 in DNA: TGCGCCAGCAGTAATCCCGGACTAGCGGGCCTCAATGAGCAGTTCTTC.

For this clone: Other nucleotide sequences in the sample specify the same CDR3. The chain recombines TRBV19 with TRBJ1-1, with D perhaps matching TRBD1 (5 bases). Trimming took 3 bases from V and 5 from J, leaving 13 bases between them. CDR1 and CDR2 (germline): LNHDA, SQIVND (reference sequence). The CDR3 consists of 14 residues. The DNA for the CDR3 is TGTGCCAGTAGTATTTCTGGGGGGGGAACTGAAGCTTTCTTT. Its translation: CASSISGGGTEAFF.

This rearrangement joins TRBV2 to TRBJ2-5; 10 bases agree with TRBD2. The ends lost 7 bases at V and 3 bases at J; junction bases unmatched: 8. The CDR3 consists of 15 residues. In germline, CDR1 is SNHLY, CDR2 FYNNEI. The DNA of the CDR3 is TGTGCCAGCAACTTGAGGACTAGCGGAGAAGAGACCCAGTACTTC. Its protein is CASNLRTSGEETQYF. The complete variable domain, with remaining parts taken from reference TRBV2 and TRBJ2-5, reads EPEVTQTPSHQVTQMGQEVILRCVPISNHLYFYWYRQILGQKVEFLVSFYNNEISEKSEIFDDQFSVERPDGSNFTLKIRSTKLEDSAMYFCASNLRTSGEETQYFGPGTRLLVL.

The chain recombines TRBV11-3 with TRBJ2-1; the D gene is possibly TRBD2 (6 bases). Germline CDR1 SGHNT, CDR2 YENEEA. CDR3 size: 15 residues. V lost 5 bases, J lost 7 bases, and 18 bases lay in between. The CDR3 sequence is CASSPRDSGPNEQFF. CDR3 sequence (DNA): TGTGCCAGCAGCCCTCGGGACTCTGGTCCAAATGAGCAGTTCTTC. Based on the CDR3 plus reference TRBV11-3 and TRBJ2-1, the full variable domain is EAGVVQSPRYKIIEKKQPVAFWCNPISGHNTLYWYLQNLGQGPELLIRYENEEAVDDSQLPKDRFSAERLKGVDSTLKIQPAELGDSAVYLCASSPRDSGPNEQFFGPGTRLTVL.

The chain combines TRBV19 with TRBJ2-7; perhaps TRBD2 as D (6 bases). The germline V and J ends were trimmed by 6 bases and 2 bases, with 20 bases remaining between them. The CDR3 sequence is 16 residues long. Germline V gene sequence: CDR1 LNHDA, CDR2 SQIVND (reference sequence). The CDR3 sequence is CASSARRGPIAYEQYF. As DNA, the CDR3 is TGTGCCAGTAGCGCGAGGAGGGGACCGATAGCCTACGAGCAGTACTTC.

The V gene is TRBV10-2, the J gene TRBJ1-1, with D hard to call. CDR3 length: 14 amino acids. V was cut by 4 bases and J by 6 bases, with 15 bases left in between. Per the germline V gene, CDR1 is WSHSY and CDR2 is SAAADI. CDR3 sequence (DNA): TGCGCCAGCAGTGTAGCCCCGATGGGCGCTGAAGCTTTCTTT. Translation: CASSVAPMGAEAFF.